The 31 T cell receptor beta chains below all came from one sample that was sequenced in a study of regulatory T cells in long-lasting Graves disease. Time point reported: persistent/refractory GD, antithyroid drugs over 5 years with positive TRAb. PBMCs were the source of the RNA used for TCR sequencing. For TCR beta, libraries came from iRepertoire HTBI primers and Arm-PCR of CDR3 regions. TCRdb itself ran the multiplex PCR reads through MiXCR, one entry per CDR3 protein. The repertoire holds about 290,000 distinct CDR3 sequences, with 20% to 25% as singletons. The source was peripheral blood mononuclear cells (PBMCs), collected when the disease was refractory, from a patient treated with antithyroid drugs. All receptors come from a female donor with Graves disease.

This rearrangement joins TRBV6-5 to TRBJ1-1, with a tentative D call TRBD1 (5 bases). The CDR3 extends over 15 amino acids. CDR1 and CDR2 from the germline V gene are MNHEY and SVGAGI. V dropped 3 bases and J dropped 1 base, with 12 bases sitting between them. The CDR3: CASSYLARENTEAFF. CDR3 coding DNA: TGTGCCAGCAGTTATTTAGCCAGGGAGAACACTGAAGCTTTCTTT.

The genes are TRBV20-1 and TRBJ1-2, with 9 bases identical to TRBD1. Germline loops: CDR1 DFQATT, CDR2 SNEGSKA (reference sequence). This CDR3 is 15 amino acids long. Losses at the gene ends were 3 bases for V and 3 bases for J; bases not matched to a gene: 8. The CDR3 here is CSAREEDRGYYGYTF. The CDR3 DNA is TGCAGTGCTAGGGAGGAGGACAGGGGCTACTATGGCTACACCTTC.

The sample holds many counts of this clonotype. The chain combines TRBV27 with TRBJ2-7, with 7 bases fitting TRBD1. The J segment lost 2 bases and the V segment lost 5 bases, leaving 3 bases of the junction unmatched. The CDR3 has 13 residues. The germline CDR1 and CDR2 sequences are MNHEY and SMNVEV (reference sequence). In DNA form, the CDR3 reads TGTGCCAGCAGTCTGGGACAGCCCTACGAGCAGTACTTC. Protein sequence: CASSLGQPYEQYF.

This clonotype was detected ten times or more. The chain carries TRBV24-1 and TRBJ2-1, with 10 nucleotides matching TRBD2. CDR3 size: 15 residues. V lost 9 bases, J lost 6 bases, and 10 bases stayed unmatched. Germline V gene sequence: CDR1 KGHDR, CDR2 SFDVKD. CDR3 bases: TGTGCCACCGAAAGCCTAGCGGGAGAAGGCAATGAGCAGTTCTTC. This gives the protein CATESLAGEGNEQFF.

J is TRBJ1-2 and V is TRBV4-3, with D possibly being TRBD1 (5 bases). The V gene lost 1 base and the J gene lost 5 bases, with 11 bases spanning the gap. Germline V CDR1 and CDR2: LGHNA, YSLEER. The CDR3 is 14 amino acids. In nucleotides, the CDR3 is TGCGCCAGCAGCCAAGCCGGGACCCCGTATGGCTACACCTTC. Translating it yields CASSQAGTPYGYTF.

The chain links TRBV20-1 to TRBJ2-7; possible D gene TRBD2, 5 bases. The CDR3 spans 17 residues. CDR1 and CDR2 (germline): DFQATT, SNEGSKA (reference sequence). Trimming stripped 0 bases from V and 0 bases from J, with 18 bases between. Here the CDR3 reads CSARDLLKAASSYEQYF. Written as DNA, the CDR3 is TGCAGTGCTAGAGATCTCCTAAAAGCGGCGAGCTCCTACGAGCAGTACTTC.

Details on this clonotype: This may be a read error: a much more frequent sequence differs by one nucleotide. Here the CDR3 omits its conserved ending phenylalanine or tryptophan, so a read error is the likely source. The chain uses TRBV3-1 and TRBJ2-7; D unclear. The CDR3 is 11 amino acids. Germline CDR1 and CDR2: LGHDT and YNNKEL (reference sequence). V lost 2 bases and J lost 5, with 4 bases in between. The CDR3 DNA follows: TGTGCCAGCAGCCAACGCCACGAGCAGTACCTC. Translating gives CASSQRHEQYL.

This clonotype appeared a few times. The chain uses TRBV5-6 and TRBJ1-2, with 8 nucleotides matching TRBD1. This CDR3 is 14 amino acids long. Per the germline V gene, CDR1 is SGHDT and CDR2 is YYEEEE. The V and J ends lost 4 bases and 8 bases, in that order; junction bases with no gene match: 10. CDR3 in amino acids: CASSPDRGVRGYTF. As DNA, the CDR3 is TGTGCCAGCAGCCCAGACAGGGGAGTTCGGGGCTACACCTTC.

This clonotype was observed a few times. This chain links TRBV9 with TRBJ1-2; D gene uncertain. Germline lookup yields CDR1 SGDLS and CDR2 YYNGEE. Deletions cut 4 bases from V and 3 bases from J, with 13 bases between. This CDR3 comprises 14 residues. The DNA for the CDR3 is TGTGCCAGCAGCCCACCAGGTATGGACTATGGCTACACCTTC. This translates into CASSPPGMDYGYTF.

In its sample, this clonotype was seen many times. The chain carries TRBV2 and TRBJ1-4; tentatively, D is TRBD1 (5 bases). CDR3 size: 11 residues. V lost 7 bases and J 7 bases, leaving 7 bases between the germline ends. In germline, CDR1 is SNHLY, CDR2 FYNNEI. CDR3 DNA sequence: TGTGCCAGCAAGCAGGGTGAAAAACTGTTTTTT. It yields the protein CASKQGEKLFF.

This clonotype was picked up many times. DNA for the CDR3: TGTGCCAGCTCACCAATAGACAACTACGAGCAGTACTTC. It yields the protein CASSPIDNYEQYF. The rearrangement links TRBV18 to TRBJ2-7; no firm D call. V lost 2 bases to trimming and J lost 3 bases, with 8 bases between them. The CDR3 has 13 residues. Germline V gene data show CDR1 as KGHSH and CDR2 as LQKENI.

This clonotype has a count of ten or more. The chain has TRBV6-2 or TRBV6-3 and TRBJ2-7, with 9 positions matching TRBD1. The CDR3 contains 16 residues. V gave up 6 bases and J gave up 3 bases; unmatched junction bases: 12. The V gene's germline CDR1 is MNHEY and CDR2 SVGEGT. The CDR3 bases are TGTGCCAGCAGCAATCCGGGACAGGGACGGGACTACGAGCAGTACTTC. This translates into CASSNPGQGRDYEQYF.

The CDR3 sequence: CASSPRTGADYGYTF. Here the CDR3 DNA reads TGTGCCAGCAGCCCCAGGACAGGGGCGGACTATGGCTACACCTTC. The rearrangement uses TRBV7-6 and TRBJ1-2, with 9 positions matching TRBD1. This CDR3 region has 15 residues. Losses at the gene ends were 5 bases for V and 3 bases for J; bases not matched to a gene: 7. Germline-derived CDR1 and CDR2 are SGHVS and FNYEAQ.

This clonotype has ten or more counts. V and J are TRBV2 and TRBJ2-5, with D perhaps matching TRBD1 or TRBD2 (5 bases each). This CDR3 has 16 amino acids. The germline V gene has CDR1 SNHLY and CDR2 FYNNEI. V was pared by 3 bases and J by 2 bases, with 16 bases between. The DNA of the CDR3 is TGTGCCAGCAGTGAGACCGGTCAGGGAGTACAAGAGACCCAGTACTTC. Its protein product is CASSETGQGVQETQYF. Looking up the rest from reference TRBV2 and TRBJ2-5 gives the full variable domain: EPEVTQTPSHQVTQMGQEVILRCVPISNHLYFYWYRQILGQKVEFLVSFYNNEISEKSEIFDDQFSVERPDGSNFTLKIRSTKLEDSAMYFCASSETGQGVQETQYFGPGTRLLVL.

This clonotype has only one observation. The J gene is TRBJ1-4, the V gene TRBV7-2; 7 bases map to TRBD1. Trimming at V came to 9 bases and at J to 8 bases, leaving 15 bases not matched to a gene. The CDR3 is 15 residues long. Germline loops: CDR1 SGHTA, CDR2 FQGNSA. CDR3 DNA: TGTGCCAGTATACCCCCCACAGGGGAACGAGAAAAACTGTTTTTT. Its translation: CASIPPTGEREKLFF.

A few counts support this clonotype. The CDR3 DNA is TGTGCCAGCAGTTTCTCCCCTAGCGGGAGCACAGATACGCAGTATTTT. Protein sequence: CASSFSPSGSTDTQYF. The J gene is TRBJ2-3, the V gene TRBV28, with 8 bases fitting TRBD2. CDR1 MDHEN and CDR2 SYDVKM come from the germline V gene. The length of the CDR3 is 16 residues. Trimming removed 3 bases from V and 0 bases from J; junction bases left unmatched: 5.

As to this clonotype: The junction and the germline gene differ at one end; a read error may be behind it. This chain links TRBV20-1 with TRBJ2-5; 14 bases agree with TRBD2. This CDR3 has 16 amino acids. The germline gives CDR1 DFQATT, CDR2 SNEGSKA (reference sequence). In nucleotides, the CDR3 is TGCAGTGCTAGAGGGGGACTAGCGGGAGAGTCGGAGACCCAGCACTTC. Translation: CSARGGLAGESETQHF.

This clonotype has just a few counts. The chain links TRBV10-3 to TRBJ2-7; perhaps D is TRBD1 or TRBD2 (5 bases each). The CDR3 covers 16 residues. Per the germline V gene, CDR1 is ENHRY and CDR2 is SYGVKD. V was trimmed by 4 bases and J by 0 bases, leaving 16 bases between them. The CDR3 reads CAISATGAGSSYEQYF. The CDR3 bases are TGTGCCATCAGTGCCACCGGGGCAGGAAGCTCCTACGAGCAGTACTTC.

This clonotype was found many times. The rearrangement joins TRBV11-2 to TRBJ2-7, with TRBD2 matching 7 bases. Looked up from germline, CDR1 is SGHAT and CDR2 is FQNNGV. The CDR3 extends over 15 amino acids. Trimming at V came to 5 bases and at J to 3 bases, leaving 10 bases not matched to a gene. CDR3 nucleotides: TGTGCCAGCAGCACCTCTGCTAGCGGAGACTACGAGCAGTACTTC. Its translation: CASSTSASGDYEQYF.

The V call is TRBV28, the J call TRBJ2-7, with 8 bases fitting TRBD1. V lost 2 bases, J lost 0 bases, and 3 bases stayed unmatched. This CDR3 is built from 15 residues. Germline assignment: CDR1 MDHEN and CDR2 SYDVKM. This CDR3 is CASSLPGTGSYEQYF. The CDR3 region has the DNA TGTGCCAGCAGTTTACCCGGGACAGGCTCCTACGAGCAGTACTTC.

A note on this clonotype: A much larger clonotype is one base distant, so this may be a read error. The CDR3 does not end in the conserved phenylalanine or tryptophan, so this is likely a read error. The CDR3 coding sequence is TGTGCCAGCTCACGAACCCCTGGACAAAAGAACGATGGCTACACCCTC. Protein product: CASSRTPGQKNDGYTL. The rearrangement joins TRBV18 to TRBJ1-2; D may be TRBD1 (5 bases). The ends were cut back, 4 bases at V and 6 bases at J, with 21 bases in the middle. Germline V lookup: CDR1 KGHSH, CDR2 LQKENI. The CDR3 consists of 16 residues.

The chain is built from TRBV4-3 and TRBJ1-5; tentative D call: TRBD1 (6 bases). Germline V gene lookup returns CDR1 LGHNA and CDR2 YSLEER. V was shortened by 4 bases and J by 4 bases, with 14 bases between the two germline ends. There are 15 residues in the CDR3. The CDR3 sequence: CASSPRTEGNQPQHF. CDR3 in DNA: TGCGCCAGCAGCCCCCGGACAGAGGGGAATCAGCCCCAGCATTTT.

This clonotype has a count of ten or more. The V call is TRBV27, the J call TRBJ1-5, with D perhaps TRBD1 (5 bases). The CDR3 loop spans 16 amino acids. Germline CDR1 reads MNHEY; CDR2 reads SMNVEV (reference sequence). With 7 bases removed from V and 10 bases from J, the gap between germline ends came to 26 bases. The CDR3 DNA follows: TGTGCCAGCACCTCGTTCCCGGGCAGGGCCAAGGGTCCCCAGCATTTT. As protein: CASTSFPGRAKGPQHF.

There are many counts of this clonotype. This chain uses TRBV7-8 with TRBJ1-1, with D perhaps TRBD1 (5 bases). The germline V and J ends were trimmed by 5 bases and 0 bases, with 13 bases remaining between them. Germline assignment: CDR1 SGHVS and CDR2 FQNEAQ. CDR3 size: 15 residues. The CDR3 reads CASSLWDGMNTEAFF. The CDR3 DNA is TGTGCCAGCAGCCTATGGGACGGAATGAACACTGAAGCTTTCTTT. Supplemented by reference TRBV7-8 and TRBJ1-1, the full variable domain reads GAGVSQSPRYKVAKRGQDVALRCDPISGHVSLFWYQQALGQGPEFLTYFQNEAQLDKSGLPSDRFFAERPEGSVSTLKIQRTQQEDSAVYLCASSLWDGMNTEAFFGQGTRLTVV.

This clonotype turned up a few times. The chain couples TRBV7-2 to TRBJ2-3, with 8 bases aligning to TRBD2. From germline, CDR1 is SGHTA and CDR2 FQGNSA. The ends lost 1 base at V and 5 bases at J; junction bases unmatched: 8. There are 16 residues in the CDR3. The CDR3 DNA reads as TGTGCCAGCAGCTTAGGTGGCGGGAGGCCCGGAGATACGCAGTATTTT. It yields the protein CASSLGGGRPGDTQYF. Drawing the rest from reference TRBV7-2 and TRBJ2-3, the complete variable domain is GAGVSQSPSNKVTEKGKDVELRCDPISGHTALYWYRQSLGQGLEFLIYFQGNSAPDKSGLPSDRFSAERTGGSVSTLTIQRTQQEDSAVYLCASSLGGGRPGDTQYFGPGTRLTVL.

This chain connects TRBV20-1 to TRBJ1-2; 7 bases match TRBD1. Germline values: CDR1 DFQATT, CDR2 SNEGSKA (reference sequence). Losses at the gene ends were 1 base for V and 5 bases for J; bases not matched to a gene: 13. CDR3 length equals 16 residues. The CDR3 nucleotides read TGCAGTGCTAGAGGCGAAGGGACAGCTATCGGTTATGGCTACACCTTC. It codes for CSARGEGTAIGYGYTF.

V usage is TRBV12-3 or TRBV12-4 and J usage is TRBJ2-2; 9 bases agree with TRBD1. The CDR3 contains 15 residues. V gave up 4 bases and J gave up 4 bases; unmatched junction bases: 4. CDR3 DNA sequence: TGTGCCAGCAGTTCGGGACAGGGTTTCACCGGGGAGCTGTTTTTT. Translated, it gives CASSSGQGFTGELFF.

The chain carries TRBV7-8 and TRBJ1-2; 8 bases match TRBD1. The CDR3 covers 15 residues. In germline, CDR1 is SGHVS, CDR2 FQNEAQ. The ends lost 4 bases at V and 6 bases at J; junction bases unmatched: 10. The CDR3: CASSSDETGGNGYTF. The CDR3 coding sequence is TGTGCCAGCAGCTCAGATGAAACAGGGGGGAATGGCTACACCTTC.

This chain joins TRBV14 and TRBJ2-2; no clear D gene. This CDR3 contains 16 residues. Looked up from germline, CDR1 is SGHDN and CDR2 is FVKESK. V lost 4 bases and J 1 base, leaving 13 bases between the germline ends. CDR3 in DNA: TGTGCCAGCAGCCTTCCGGGCGTGGTGAACACCGGGGAGCTGTTTTTT. As protein: CASSLPGVVNTGELFF.

V and J are TRBV5-1 and TRBJ1-5, with D uncertain. This CDR3 has 13 amino acids. CDR1 SGHRS and CDR2 YFSETQ come from the germline V gene. The V gene lost 3 bases and the J gene lost 7 bases, with 11 bases spanning the gap. Here the CDR3 reads CASSSVPGQPQHF. In nucleotides, the CDR3 is TGCGCCAGCAGCTCTGTCCCCGGCCAGCCCCAGCATTTT.

The chain links TRBV7-2 to TRBJ2-7, with D perhaps TRBD1 or TRBD2 (5 bases each). V lost 5 bases to trimming and J lost 0 bases, with 17 bases between them. The germline V gene has CDR1 SGHTA and CDR2 FQGNSA. This CDR3 is built from 16 residues. CDR3 loop: CASSPRGFSSSYEQYF. CDR3 bases: TGTGCCAGCAGCCCGAGGGGCTTCTCAAGCTCCTACGAGCAGTACTTC.